This T cell receptor beta chain was found in a study of regulatory T cells in long-lasting Graves disease. Indicated time point: newly diagnosed GD, antithyroid drugs for less than 3 months. From PBMCs, RNA was extracted and then used to make the TCR library. The CDR3 spans 13 residues. V lost 2 bases, J lost 7 bases, and 9 bases lay in between. Assembly of TCR beta libraries relied on iRepertoire HTBI primers together with Arm-PCR of CDR3 regions. TCRdb independently ran MiXCR on the multiplex PCR reads; one entry per CDR3 protein. The repertoire has about 500,000 distinct CDR3 sequences, 12% of them found once; the top ten carry 7.5% to 9%. These sequences were also reported in another study, on T cells in Graves' hyperthyroidism and ophthalmopathy.

The chain has TRBV12-3 or TRBV12-4 and TRBJ1-5, with D unclear. The sequences come from peripheral blood mononuclear cells (PBMCs), collected at new diagnosis, from a patient treated with antithyroid drugs. The TCR originated in a woman aged 25-40 years with Graves disease. The CDR3 DNA is TGTGCCAGCAGTTTATTCGCCGGGCAGCCCCAGCATTTT. This codes for CASSLFAGQPQHF.